This T cell receptor beta chain was identified in a study of beta chain features in type 1 diabetes. General study points: Equally in patients and controls, shorter templates might have been favored by PCR.

Germline V CDR1 and CDR2: MNHEY, SMNVEV (reference sequence). The CDR3 covers 15 residues. Trimming took off 6 bases at V and 5 bases at J, with 18 bases between the two ends. On this clone itself: Its antigen remains unidentified.

Each sorted population was over 98% pure. The isolated RNA, all of it, was reverse transcribed, so expressed TCRB transcripts were what got sequenced. The table came from immunoSEQ multiplex PCR; TCRdb's copy has only in-frame clones and leaves some out. The table records around 300,000 clones, approximately 14% of them present only once. The receptor was derived from a man aged 25 to 45 in good health. The sample comprised central memory CD4+ T cells from blood. The chain has TRBV27 and TRBJ2-3; perhaps TRBD2 as D (6 bases). CDR3 bases: TGTGCCAGCAGGAACCGGGGTTCGGGACTAGATACGCAGTATTTT. Residues: CASRNRGSGLDTQYF.